This entry lists 27 T cell receptor beta chains sequenced from one sample in a study of blood T cells in healthy people across ages. Next came a second PCR, run for about 7 to 12 cycles, which used a sample-barcoded 5' primer along with a J-beta primer mix. Via MiXCR, TCRdb re-called the 5' RACE reads, giving one row per CDR3 protein. This table holds fewer than 900,000 distinct CDR3 sequences, about 34% found once. The specimen was blood. These receptors were obtained from a man between 18 and 29 years old in good health.

The genes are TRBV7-3 and TRBJ2-2, with 8 bases lining up with TRBD1. The CDR3 consists of 16 residues. J gave up 6 bases and V 1 base, and 7 bases lay outside the gene matches. CDR1 is SGHTA and CDR2 is FQGTGA in the germline V gene. CDR3 protein: CASSLRQGAIAGELFF. The CDR3 DNA follows: TGTGCCAGCAGCTTAAGGCAGGGGGCTATTGCCGGGGAGCTGTTTTTT.

This clonotype was detected a few times. The chain carries TRBV2 and TRBJ1-4; D call uncertain. V lost 5 bases and J 0 bases, leaving 13 bases between the germline ends. There are 16 residues in the CDR3. CDR1 is SNHLY, CDR2 FYNNEI, per germline. The CDR3 loop is CASSPTKLATNEKLFF. As DNA, the CDR3 is TGTGCCAGCAGTCCCACCAAACTAGCAACTAATGAAAAACTGTTTTTT.

This clonotype was seen a few times. The genes are TRBV29-1 and TRBJ1-4; a weak D match, TRBD1 (5 bases). The ends were cut back, 5 bases at V and 7 bases at J, with 14 bases in the middle. The CDR3 sequence is 13 residues long. CDR1 SQVTM and CDR2 ANQGSEA come from the germline V gene. CDR3 region: CSVTRVGAEKLFF. The CDR3, as DNA: TGCAGCGTTACCCGGGTCGGGGCTGAAAAACTGTTTTTT.

The V gene is TRBV12-3 or TRBV12-4, the J gene TRBJ2-3; 7 nucleotides line up with TRBD2. The V and J ends lost 6 bases and 2 bases, in that order; junction bases with no gene match: 11. This CDR3 has 16 residues. The CDR3 nucleotides are TGTGCCAGCAGACCTTCCGGGACTACCATCACAGATACGCAGTATTTT. Translated: CASRPSGTTITDTQYF.

Only a few counts were recorded for this clonotype. The chain is built from TRBV4-3 and TRBJ1-5, with a weak D call TRBD1 (5 bases). The germline CDR1 and CDR2 sequences are LGHNA and YSLEER. This CDR3 comprises 13 residues. Deletions cut 1 base from V and 7 bases from J, with 8 bases between. CDR3 protein: CASSQVAGQPQHF. The DNA of the CDR3 is TGCGCCAGCAGCCAAGTCGCAGGGCAGCCCCAGCATTTT.

This sequence joins TRBV7-2 and TRBJ2-7; D remains ambiguous. CDR3 length equals 12 residues. Trimming left V 4 bases short and J 10 bases short, with 14 bases between. Germline CDR1 SGHTA, CDR2 FQGNSA. The CDR3, as DNA: TGTGCCAGCAGCTCGGCGGTCCAGACTCAGTACTTC. This translates into CASSSAVQTQYF.

The chain has TRBV2 and TRBJ2-5; D gene ambiguous. There are 13 residues in the CDR3. V lost 3 bases, J lost 2 bases, and 7 bases lay in between. The germline CDR1 and CDR2 sequences are SNHLY and FYNNEI. CDR3 DNA: TGTGCCAGCAGTGAGCCTAGACAAGAGACCCAGTACTTC. It encodes CASSEPRQETQYF.

In this sample, this clonotype turned up a few times. V gene TRBV4-2 combines with J gene TRBJ1-2; possibly TRBD1 for D (5 bases). CDR1 and CDR2 (germline): LGHNA, YNFKEQ. V was pared by 0 bases and J by 4 bases, with 12 bases between. The CDR3 extends over 15 amino acids. Here the CDR3 reads CASSQEETAFYGYTF. In nucleotides, the CDR3 is TGTGCCAGCAGCCAAGAGGAGACAGCCTTCTATGGCTACACCTTC.

This rearrangement joins TRBV9 to TRBJ1-2, with TRBD1 as a possible D gene (5 bases). Looked up from germline, CDR1 is SGDLS and CDR2 is YYNGEE. The CDR3 sequence is 13 residues long. Trimming removed 3 bases from V and 5 bases from J, with 11 bases in between. DNA of the CDR3: TGTGCCAGCAGCGCCGGGACGCGATATGGCTACACCTTC. It is translated as CASSAGTRYGYTF.

This clonotype was detected once. The chain combines TRBV6-5 with TRBJ1-6; D possibly corresponds to TRBD1 (5 bases). V was clipped by 7 bases and J by 8 bases, with 18 bases between them. The CDR3 loop spans 15 amino acids. Germline lookup yields CDR1 MNHEY and CDR2 SVGAGI. The CDR3 DNA reads TGTGCCAGCACGAGGGGCTCTGGGGTTTATTCACCCCTCCACTTT. Amino acids: CASTRGSGVYSPLHF.

V gene TRBV2 combines with J gene TRBJ2-7, with 9 nucleotides matching TRBD2. The CDR3 is 14 amino acids. Germline V gene lookup returns CDR1 SNHLY and CDR2 FYNNEI. Unmatched junction bases numbered 7, after V lost 8 bases and J lost 2 bases. The CDR3 DNA reads TGTGCCAGCTTAGAGACTAGCGGAACCTACGAGCAGTACTTC. The encoded protein is CASLETSGTYEQYF. Looking up the rest from reference TRBV2 and TRBJ2-7 gives the full variable domain: EPEVTQTPSHQVTQMGQEVILRCVPISNHLYFYWYRQILGQKVEFLVSFYNNEISEKSEIFDDQFSVERPDGSNFTLKIRSTKLEDSAMYFCASLETSGTYEQYFGPGTRLTVT.

For this clonotype: Sequence at one end of the junction differs from germline and may be a read error. This chain connects TRBV7-2 to TRBJ2-7; no definite D call. Germline values: CDR1 SGHTA, CDR2 FQGNSA. This CDR3 has 14 amino acids. CDR3 nucleotide sequence: TGTGCCTGCAGCTTAAGCAGGAGCTCCTACGAGCAGTACTTC. Translation gives CACSLSRSSYEQYF. The complete variable domain, with remaining parts taken from reference TRBV7-2 and TRBJ2-7, reads GAGVSQSPSNKVTEKGKDVELRCDPISGHTALYWYRQSLGQGLEFLIYFQGNSAPDKSGLPSDRFSAERTGGSVSTLTIQRTQQEDSAVYLCACSLSRSSYEQYFGPGTRLTVT.

This clonotype appeared once. V is TRBV14 and J is TRBJ2-7, with D hard to call. The germline gives CDR1 SGHDN, CDR2 FVKESK. The CDR3 spans 15 residues. The ends were cut back, 4 bases at V and 6 bases at J, with 19 bases in the middle. CDR3 in DNA: TGTGCCAGCAGCCTAAGTTGGGCTAAACCCTCCGAGCAGTACTTC. Its translation: CASSLSWAKPSEQYF. The whole variable domain, remainder taken from reference TRBV14 and TRBJ2-7, is EAGVTQFPSHSVIEKGQTVTLRCDPISGHDNLYWYRRVMGKEIKFLLHFVKESKQDESGMPNNRFLAERTGGTYSTLKVQPAELEDSGVYFCASSLSWAKPSEQYFGPGTRLTVT.

This sequence joins TRBV20-1 and TRBJ2-7; D is undetermined. The germline CDR1 and CDR2 sequences are DFQATT and SNEGSKA (reference sequence). Trimming pared 6 bases from V and 4 bases from J, leaving 4 bases between. This CDR3 is 9 amino acids long. The CDR3 sequence is CSARYEQYF. CDR3 nucleotide sequence: TGCAGTGCGAGGTACGAGCAGTACTTC.

V usage is TRBV10-3 and J usage is TRBJ1-5; possibly TRBD1 for D (6 bases). The ends were cut back, 8 bases at V and 4 bases at J, with 12 bases in the middle. The CDR3 totals 13 residues. Germline V gene lookup returns CDR1 ENHRY and CDR2 SYGVKD. The CDR3 nucleotides read TGTGCCATCGGCCCGGACAGTAATCAGCCCCAGCATTTT. Protein product: CAIGPDSNQPQHF.

This clonotype was found a few times. The J gene is TRBJ1-1, the V gene TRBV12-3 or TRBV12-4; 8 bases match TRBD1. The CDR3 totals 13 residues. The ends lost 3 bases at V and 7 bases at J; junction bases unmatched: 4. The CDR3 here is CASSFGQGFEAFF. In DNA form, the CDR3 reads TGTGCCAGCAGTTTCGGACAGGGCTTTGAAGCTTTCTTT.

V and J are TRBV3-1 and TRBJ2-7; D gene unclear. The assigned J gene may be wrong: the sequence end matches TRBJ2-5 better. The CDR3 length is 13 residues. The V gene's germline CDR1 is LGHDT and CDR2 YNNKEL (reference sequence). The CDR3 DNA reads as TGTGCCAGCAGCCAAGCCGGAGAGAAGACCCAGTACTTC. It encodes CASSQAGEKTQYF.

This clonotype was detected ten times or more. This CDR3 is CSATDHPLGPYHEQFF. CDR3 DNA sequence: TGCAGTGCTACAGATCACCCACTTGGGCCGTACCATGAGCAGTTCTTC. V usage is TRBV20-1 and J usage is TRBJ2-1; no reliable D call. With 4 bases removed from V and 8 bases from J, the gap between germline ends came to 24 bases. This CDR3 spans 16 amino acids. From germline, CDR1 is DFQATT and CDR2 SNEGSKA (reference sequence).

The chain joins TRBV20-1 to TRBJ1-1; D may be TRBD1 (6 bases). CDR3 length: 14 amino acids. V lost 0 bases and J 3 bases, leaving 11 bases between the germline ends. Germline lookup yields CDR1 DFQATT and CDR2 SNEGSKA (reference sequence). DNA for the CDR3: TGCAGTGCTAGAGATCGAAGGGGGTACACTGAAGCTTTCTTT. It is translated as CSARDRRGYTEAFF.

This clonotype was counted ten times or more. The chain carries TRBV29-1 and TRBJ2-5; D may be TRBD1 or TRBD2 (6 bases each). The germline V and J ends were trimmed by 7 bases and 5 bases, with 17 bases remaining between them. The V gene's germline CDR1 is SQVTM and CDR2 ANQGSEA. This CDR3 region has 13 residues. The chain's CDR3 is CSAPSTGRETQYF. The CDR3 DNA follows: TGCAGCGCTCCAAGTACAGGGAGGGAGACCCAGTACTTC.

The V gene is TRBV3-1, the J gene TRBJ1-4, with 8 bases lining up with TRBD1. Trimming at V came to 1 base and at J to 2 bases, leaving 0 bases not matched to a gene. Germline CDR1 reads LGHDT; CDR2 reads YNNKEL (reference sequence). This CDR3 comprises 15 residues. The CDR3 DNA reads as TGTGCCAGCAGCCAAGGGACAGGGACTAATGAAAAACTGTTTTTT. Residues: CASSQGTGTNEKLFF.

The chain uses TRBV6-5 and TRBJ1-1, with 9 bases that match TRBD1. Trimming removed 5 bases from V and 5 bases from J; junction bases left unmatched: 9. This CDR3 comprises 15 residues. In germline, CDR1 is MNHEY, CDR2 SVGAGI. The CDR3 DNA sequence: TGTGCCAGCAGTCAAAGGGACAGGGTTGGGACTGAAGCTTTCTTT. Protein sequence: CASSQRDRVGTEAFF.

Only a few counts were recorded for this clonotype. V usage is TRBV12-3 or TRBV12-4 and J usage is TRBJ2-1; TRBD1 might be the D (6 bases). Trimming cost V 5 bases and J 10 bases, with 15 bases left between them. This CDR3 spans 13 amino acids. The CDR3 sequence: CASSALQGGEQFF. CDR3 bases: TGTGCCAGCAGTGCCTTACAGGGCGGGGAGCAGTTCTTC.

The chain employs TRBV5-6 and TRBJ2-5, with TRBD2 matching over 7 bases. The J call may be in error: the DNA end matches TRBJ2-1 better. The CDR3 spans 15 residues. CDR1 is SGHDT and CDR2 is YYEEEE in the germline V gene. The CDR3 DNA follows: TGTGCCAGCAGCTCCCCAGCGGGATCGCAAGAGACCCAGTTCTTC. Protein product: CASSSPAGSQETQFF.

V is TRBV12-3 or TRBV12-4 and J is TRBJ2-5, with 12 bases aligning to TRBD1. The DNA end is a closer match to TRBJ2-7, so the J assignment may be wrong. This CDR3 region has 18 residues. The DNA of the CDR3 is TGTGCCAGCAGTTTAAGGGGACCGGGACAGGGGGCTGGAAACGAGCAGTACTTC. This translates into CASSLRGPGQGAGNEQYF.

The chain uses TRBV9 and TRBJ1-1; tentative D call: TRBD1 (6 bases). The ends were cut back, 4 bases at V and 1 base at J, with 11 bases in the middle. The CDR3 contains 14 residues. The germline V gene has CDR1 SGDLS and CDR2 YYNGEE. The DNA of the CDR3 is TGTGCCAGCAGCATACAGGGAACGAACACTGAAGCTTTCTTT. Amino acids: CASSIQGTNTEAFF.

The genes are TRBV2 and TRBJ1-2, with D possibly being TRBD1 (6 bases). The germline V gene has CDR1 SNHLY and CDR2 FYNNEI. The CDR3 runs 15 residues. Trimming shortened V by 8 bases and J by 6 bases, and 22 bases separated the two germline ends. The CDR3 DNA is TGTGCCAGCCACGGTTTGAAGACGGGGGCGGATGGCTACACCTTC. This encodes CASHGLKTGADGYTF.